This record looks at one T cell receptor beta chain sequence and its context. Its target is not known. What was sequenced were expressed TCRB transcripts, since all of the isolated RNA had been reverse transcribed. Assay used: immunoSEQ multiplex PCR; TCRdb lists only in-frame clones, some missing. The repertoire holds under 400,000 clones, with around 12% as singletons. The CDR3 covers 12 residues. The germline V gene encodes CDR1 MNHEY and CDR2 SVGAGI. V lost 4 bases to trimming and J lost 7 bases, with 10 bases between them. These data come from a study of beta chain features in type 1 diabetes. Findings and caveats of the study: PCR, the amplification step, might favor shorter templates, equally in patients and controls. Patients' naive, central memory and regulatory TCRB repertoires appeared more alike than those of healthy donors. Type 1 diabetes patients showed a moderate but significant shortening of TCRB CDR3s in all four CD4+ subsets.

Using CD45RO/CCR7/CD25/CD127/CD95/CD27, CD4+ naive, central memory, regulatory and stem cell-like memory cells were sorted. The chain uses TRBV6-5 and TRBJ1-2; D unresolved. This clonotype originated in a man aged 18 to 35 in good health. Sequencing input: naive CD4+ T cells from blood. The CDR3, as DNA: TGTGCCAGCAGTTTTGGAGTAGGTGGCTACACCTTC. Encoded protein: CASSFGVGGYTF.